This TCR beta chain was sequenced in a study of T cell responses to AZD1222 COVID-19 vaccine. Sequencing used immunoSEQ multiplex PCR; TCRdb keeps in-frame clones, though not all of them. The table shows around 150,000 clones, with 90% to 95% occurring only once. Germline lookup yields CDR1 SGHDN and CDR2 FVKESK. This CDR3 region has 14 residues. Trimming cost V 3 bases and J 4 bases, with 10 bases left between them. Notes on this clone: Its antigen is as yet unknown.

Whole-study findings and limits: Nearly half of spike-specific TCRs reportedly target variant regions that are unmutated in the B.1.351 and B.1.1.7 variants. Spike-specific TCR breadth and depth went up after people got two AZD1222 doses. The donors showed a predominance of white British ancestry and of females, with possible underestimation of clonal diversity. The study identified only five to seven AZD1222 recipients as seropositive at baseline.

This chain connects TRBV14 to TRBJ1-5; unclear D gene. This receptor was identified in an adult who received the AZD1222 COVID-19 vaccine. The specimen comprised peripheral blood, sampled 28 days after the second AZD1222 dose. The CDR3 here is CASSQRGENQPQHF. The CDR3 DNA is TGTGCCAGCAGCCAGAGAGGCGAGAATCAGCCCCAGCATTTT.